This T cell receptor (beta chain) is from a study of blood T cell repertoires in COVID-19. Whole-study context: Samples came from the United States, Italy and Spain, spanning acute and convalescent COVID-19. In each case, the material was cDNA or gDNA derived from T cells, B-cell-depleted T cells, or PBMCs.

J gave up 7 bases and V 0 bases, and 2 bases lay outside the gene matches. The CDR3 runs to 14 residues. CDR1 is WNHNN and CDR2 is SYGVQD in the germline V gene (reference sequence). Only in-frame clones appear in the TCRdb table, and some are missing; sequencing was by immunoSEQ multiplex PCR. The table has fewer than 65,000 clones, roughly 85% seen once. The V gene is TRBV10-1, the J gene TRBJ2-2, with 7 positions matching TRBD2. Sequences were obtained from peripheral blood. This clonotype was obtained from a human donor in a cohort sampled during active COVID-19. CDR3 coding DNA: TGCGCCAGCAGTGAGTCGGGGGACTACGGGGAGCTGTTTTTT. Amino acid sequence: CASSESGDYGELFF.